This TCR beta chain was retrieved from a study of blood T cell repertoires in COVID-19. The table came from immunoSEQ multiplex PCR; TCRdb's copy has only in-frame clones and leaves some out. The table lists 140,000 to 150,000 clones, roughly 84% of them singletons. V was shortened by 0 bases and J by 0 bases, with 9 bases between the two germline ends. CDR3 size: 16 residues. The germline CDR1 and CDR2 sequences are KGHSH and LQKENI. The TCR comes from a human donor in a cohort sampled during active COVID-19. The sample consisted of peripheral blood. The chain is built from TRBV18 and TRBJ1-3; possibly TRBD1 for D (5 bases). DNA for the CDR3: TGTGCCAGCTCACCACCCCAGACAGTCTCTGGAAACACCATATATTTT. Translation: CASSPPQTVSGNTIYF.